This T cell receptor beta chain was recovered during a study of siplizumab effects on memory and regulatory T cells (dated by TCRdb to about 2019). Study-level background: The study looked at the effect of siplizumab, an anti-CD2 antibody, on alloreactive T-cell subsets in allogeneic mixed lymphocyte reactions made from human PBMCs. The investigation overall reported the following: Whether proliferating Tregs from siplizumab cultures were suppressive was not functionally confirmed. Siplizumab significantly lowered the cumulative frequency of alloreactive sequences that could be traced to unstimulated CD4+ memory T cells. About 75-95% of proliferating CD4+ or CD8+ clones could not be given a naive or memory phenotype. Unstimulated naive T cells appeared to be more diverse than memory T cells, and naive cells seemed to make a substantial contribution to the alloresponse. Of the alloreactive CD4+ clones that could be mapped, the Treg-derived share averaged roughly 69% with siplizumab compared with 25% to 30% in control reactions. Sequences below about 10^-5 frequency were poorly captured, so only a minor fraction of alloreactive clones could be mapped to unstimulated subsets.

Sorted unstimulated T cells and proliferating T cells recovered from mixed lymphocyte reactions were subjected to TCRbeta CDR3 sequencing. Fresh whole blood from roughly 10 HLA-typed healthy donors was used to isolate PBMCs. Library method: the immunoSEQ multiplex PCR assay. The deep sequencing platform assayed approximately 100,000 TCR templates per sample. Genomic DNA extracted from sorted T cells was used for TCRbeta CDR3 sequencing. The authors processed their data as follows. Clonal analysis of TCRbeta CDR3 data was done in the R programming language. Alloreactive CD4+ and CD8+ clones were identified by comparing unstimulated samples to CFSE-low samples taken after the reaction. By matching sequences to the repertoires of sorted unstimulated Treg and non-Treg cells, each alloreactive CD4+ clone was assigned a regulatory or non-regulatory origin. TCRdb took this table from immuneACCESS and kept in-frame rearrangements with V and J called. Such tables lack part of the clones; where checked against another copy, unresolved V genes explain under half of the gap, and the rest is unexplained. The V and J calls and clone size come from that table; D and trimming were worked out from the DNA. In all, the sample holds roughly 100,000 clones, and roughly 93% of those were seen once. The ten largest account for 6.5% of the sample.

Comment on this clone: Its specific antigen is unknown. Qualities for individual bases were not recorded, and no much larger clone is one base off.

CDR3 length: 15 amino acids, cysteine to phenylalanine. Only the CDR3 DNA is retained, 45 bases long and in frame from the first base. CDR1 and CDR2, looked up from the germline V gene, are MGHRA and YSYEKL. V loses 4 bases, J loses 0 bases, and the germline ends lie 12 bases apart. Sample: CD8+ T cells sorted from blood. The V and J segments used are TRBV4-1 and TRBJ2-5, and perhaps TRBD2 as D gene, on 6 matching bases. The TCR originated in a human donor in good health. The CDR3 has the sequence CASSLGTSYQETQYF. In nucleotides, the sequence is TGCGCCAGCAGCCTAGGGACTTCGTACCAAGAGACCCAGTACTTC.